These 15 T cell receptor beta chains share one sample of origin, sequenced in a study of T-cell reconstitution after alpha-beta-depleted transplantation in children. Unique molecular identifiers were used to barcode this TCRbeta library. TCRdb passed the PCR reads through MiXCR, listing each CDR3 protein once. Seen here are 300,000 to 400,000 distinct CDR3 sequences, approximately 23% observed once, and the top ten hold about 10%. Here the sequenced sample was PBMCs, mostly from graft donor cells, taken 180 days after TCRalphabeta/CD19-depleted stem cell transplant. The receptors originated from a male patient younger than 18 who had a stem cell transplant for acute lymphoblastic leukemia, so the T cells may come from the graft donor.

This clonotype has a handful of counts. CDR3 sequence reads: CSARVVAGLSTDTQYF. In DNA form, the CDR3 reads TGCAGTGCTAGAGTGGTTGCGGGACTTAGCACAGATACGCAGTATTTT. The genes are TRBV20-1 and TRBJ2-3; a possible D gene is TRBD2 (6 bases). Germline V gives CDR1 DFQATT, CDR2 SNEGSKA (reference sequence). This CDR3 contains 16 residues. Trimming removed 1 base from V and 0 bases from J, with 14 bases in between.

This clonotype was observed at least ten times. The chain uses TRBV29-1 and TRBJ2-1, with D perhaps matching TRBD1 (5 bases). Trimming stripped 4 bases from V and 4 bases from J, with 8 bases between. Germline CDR1 is SQVTM and CDR2 is ANQGSEA. The CDR3 has 12 residues. The CDR3 sequence is CSVGTRYNEQFF. DNA for the CDR3: TGCAGCGTTGGGACACGGTACAATGAGCAGTTCTTC.

This clonotype was observed a few times. The rearrangement links TRBV7-9 to TRBJ1-5, with D unresolved. The length of the CDR3 is 14 residues. CDR1 and CDR2 from the germline V gene are SEHNR and FQNEAQ (reference sequence). V lost 3 bases and J lost 10, with 16 bases in between. The CDR3 nucleotides read TGTGCCAGCAGCTTTGATACGATAACTGAACCCCAGCATTTT. It translates to CASSFDTITEPQHF.

The sample holds a few counts of this clonotype. The J gene is TRBJ2-3, the V gene TRBV7-2; TRBD1 matches 8 bases. Germline V CDR1 and CDR2: SGHTA, FQGNSA. The V and J ends lost 0 bases and 0 bases, in that order; junction bases with no gene match: 8. CDR3 length: 18 residues. This CDR3 reads CASSLARGLPSSTDTQYF. In DNA, the CDR3 is TGTGCCAGCAGCTTAGCCAGGGGGCTACCATCTAGCACAGATACGCAGTATTTT.

This clonotype was counted between two and nine times. The chain recombines TRBV19 with TRBJ2-7; a weak D match, TRBD2 (7 bases). V was trimmed by 6 bases and J by 6 bases, leaving 18 bases between them. The CDR3 is made up of 14 amino acids. Germline CDR1 and CDR2: LNHDA and SQIVND (reference sequence). CDR3 in amino acids: CASRPYGGHFEQYF. The CDR3 nucleotides read TGTGCCAGTAGGCCTTACGGGGGGCACTTCGAGCAGTACTTC.

V usage is TRBV29-1 and J usage is TRBJ2-7; D is perhaps TRBD1 (6 bases). This CDR3 has 13 amino acids. Trimming left V 6 bases short and J 2 bases short, with 14 bases between. CDR1 is SQVTM and CDR2 is ANQGSEA in the germline V gene. CDR3 in DNA: TGCAGCGTGCGACAGGCTCTGACCTACGAGCAGTACTTC. Translating gives CSVRQALTYEQYF.

V usage is TRBV29-1 and J usage is TRBJ1-3; D remains unclear. Germline CDR1 is SQVTM and CDR2 is ANQGSEA. The CDR3 is made up of 13 amino acids. The V and J ends lost 7 bases and 0 bases respectively, with 10 bases between them. The chain's CDR3 is CSAGLFSGNTIYF. Here the CDR3 DNA reads TGCAGCGCCGGACTCTTCTCTGGAAACACCATATATTTT. Combining the CDR3 with reference TRBV29-1 and TRBJ1-3 gives the whole variable domain SAVISQKPSRDICQRGTSLTIQCQVDSQVTMMFWYRQQPGQSLTLIATANQGSEATYESGFVIDKFPISRPNLTFSTLTVSNMSPEDSSIYLCSAGLFSGNTIYFGEGSWLTVV.

This clonotype showed up just a few times. The chain recombines TRBV15 with TRBJ1-1; D not resolved. From germline, CDR1 is LNHNV and CDR2 YYDKDF (reference sequence). CDR3 length equals 15 residues. Trimming shortened V by 4 bases and J by 0 bases, and 12 bases separated the two germline ends. The CDR3: CATSNDGRLNTEAFF. The DNA for the CDR3 is TGTGCCACCAGCAACGATGGACGTCTGAACACTGAAGCTTTCTTT.

V usage is TRBV15 and J usage is TRBJ2-7; 14 bases map to TRBD2. The CDR3 runs to 19 residues. Germline-derived CDR1 and CDR2 are LNHNV and YYDKDF (reference sequence). V lost 5 bases and J lost 0; bases outside the gene matches: 12. The CDR3 DNA is TGTGCCACCAGCGGCCGACTAGCGGGAGGGCCGATTAGCTCCTACGAGCAGTACTTC. It yields the protein CATSGRLAGGPISSYEQYF.

This clonotype turned up a few times. The chain has TRBV28 and TRBJ1-4; the match to TRBD1 covers 9 bases. Germline V gene sequence: CDR1 MDHEN, CDR2 SYDVKM. The junction had 10 bases not matched to a gene; V was cut back by 6 bases and J by 8 bases. The CDR3 covers 15 residues. The CDR3 DNA reads as TGTGCCAGCAGCTTGCAAGGGACAGGGAGGGAAAAACTGTTTTTT. Protein sequence: CASSLQGTGREKLFF.

CDR3 region: CASSFLLAAITDTQYF. The CDR3 bases are TGTGCCAGCAGTTTCCTACTAGCGGCCATCACAGATACGCAGTATTTT. The chain joins TRBV12-3 or TRBV12-4 to TRBJ2-3, with 8 bases aligning to TRBD2. Trimming cost V 3 bases and J 2 bases; bases outside gene matches: 7. The CDR3 is 16 amino acids.

This clonotype was seen many times. This sequence joins TRBV4-1 and TRBJ1-1; 8 nucleotides align to TRBD1. The CDR3 extends over 18 amino acids. With V trimmed by 1 base and J by 6 bases, 16 bases remained unmatched. Germline V gene sequence: CDR1 MGHRA, CDR2 YSYEKL. CDR3 sequence reads: CASSQAWTRAGGSAEAFF. The CDR3 DNA is TGCGCCAGCAGCCAAGCATGGACACGTGCAGGGGGCTCGGCTGAAGCTTTCTTT.

The rearrangement joins TRBV4-2 to TRBJ2-7; the match to TRBD2 covers 10 bases. After removal of 1 base from V and 4 bases from J, the junction contained 1 base not matched to a gene. The CDR3 contains 14 residues. CDR1 and CDR2 from the germline V gene are LGHNA and YNFKEQ. The CDR3 protein is CASSQGTSGYEQYF. CDR3 sequence (DNA): TGTGCCAGCAGCCAAGGGACTAGCGGTTACGAGCAGTACTTC.

The rearrangement joins TRBV28 to TRBJ2-6; 9 bases fit TRBD1. The CDR3 spans 15 residues. Germline CDR1 and CDR2: MDHEN and SYDVKM. V trimming: 5 bases; J trimming: 2 bases; junction bases outside the gene matches: 1. CDR3 sequence (DNA): TGTGCCAGCAGTACAGGGGGCGCTGGGGCCAACGTCCTGACTTTC. This gives the protein CASSTGGAGANVLTF. The entire variable domain, with the rest obtained from reference TRBV28 and TRBJ2-6, is as follows: DVKVTQSSRYLVKRTGEKVFLECVQDMDHENMFWYRQDPGLGLRLIYFSYDVKMKEKGDIPEGYSVSREKKERFSLILESASTNQTSMYLCASSTGGAGANVLTFGAGSRLTVL.

This clonotype has just a few counts. The chain has TRBV12-3 or TRBV12-4 and TRBJ1-6; 7 bases agree with TRBD1. V shed 4 bases, J shed 8 bases, and the junction held 8 bases outside the gene matches. The CDR3 has 15 residues. The DNA of the CDR3 is TGTGCCAGCAGTTATGGGACAGTAATTGATTCACCCCTCCACTTT. It codes for CASSYGTVIDSPLHF.